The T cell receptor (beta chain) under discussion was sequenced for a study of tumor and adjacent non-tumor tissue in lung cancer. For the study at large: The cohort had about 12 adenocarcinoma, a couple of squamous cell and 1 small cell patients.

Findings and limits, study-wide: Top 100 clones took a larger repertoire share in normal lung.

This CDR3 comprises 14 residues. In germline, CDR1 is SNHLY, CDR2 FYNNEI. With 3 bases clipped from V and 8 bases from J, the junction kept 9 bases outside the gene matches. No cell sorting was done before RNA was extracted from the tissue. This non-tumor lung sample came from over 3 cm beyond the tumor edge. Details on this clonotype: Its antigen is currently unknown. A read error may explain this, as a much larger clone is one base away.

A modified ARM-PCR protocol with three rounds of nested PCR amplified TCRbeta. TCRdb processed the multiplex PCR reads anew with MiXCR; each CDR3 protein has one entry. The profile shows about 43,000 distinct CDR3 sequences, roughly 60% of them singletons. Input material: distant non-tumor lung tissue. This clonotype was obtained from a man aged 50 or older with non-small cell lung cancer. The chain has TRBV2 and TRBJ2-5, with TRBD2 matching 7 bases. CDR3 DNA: TGTGCCAGCAGTGACTCGGGGGGAGGAGATACCCAGTACTTC. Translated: CASSDSGGGDTQYF.